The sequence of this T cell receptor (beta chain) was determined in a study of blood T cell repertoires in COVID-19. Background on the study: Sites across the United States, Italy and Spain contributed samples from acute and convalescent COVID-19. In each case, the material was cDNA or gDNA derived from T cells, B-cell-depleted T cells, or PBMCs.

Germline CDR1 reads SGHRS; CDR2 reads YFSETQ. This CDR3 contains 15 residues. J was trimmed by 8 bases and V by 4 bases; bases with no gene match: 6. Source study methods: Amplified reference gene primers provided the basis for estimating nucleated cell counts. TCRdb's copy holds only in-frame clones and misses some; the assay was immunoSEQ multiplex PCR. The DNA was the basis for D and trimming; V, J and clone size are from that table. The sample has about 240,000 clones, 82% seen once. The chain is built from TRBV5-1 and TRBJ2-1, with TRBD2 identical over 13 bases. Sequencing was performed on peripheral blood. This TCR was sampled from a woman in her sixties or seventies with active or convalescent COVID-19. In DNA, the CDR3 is TGCGCCAGCAGCAGGGGACTAGCGGGGACCCATGAGCAGTTCTTC. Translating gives CASSRGLAGTHEQFF.